This record covers a single TCR beta chain. A much larger clone differs from this one at a single base, so this may be a read error. The investigators amplified TCR beta CDR3 regions from RNA transcripts. The primer set for the first-round RT-PCR of the TCR CDR3 was HTBI. TCRdb re-called the multiplex PCR reads with MiXCR, one entry per CDR3 protein. Among some 300,000 distinct CDR3 sequences listed, more than 10% were seen once. This record comes from a study of T cells in Graves' hyperthyroidism and ophthalmopathy. The overall study: Pretreatment peripheral blood was obtained at initial diagnosis.

The CDR3 consists of 16 residues. V lost 3 bases to trimming and J lost 0 bases, with 15 bases between them. Germline CDR1 and CDR2: MNHNS and SASEGT. The receptor's source is a woman in her 30s with Graves' hyperthyroidism that later progressed to Graves' ophthalmopathy. The chain uses TRBV6-1 and TRBJ2-7; D not certain. Sequencing was performed on blood. DNA of the CDR3: TGTGCCAGCAGTGACCTTGGACCCGTAGCCTCCTACGAGCAGTACTTC. Protein sequence: CASSDLGPVASYEQYF.